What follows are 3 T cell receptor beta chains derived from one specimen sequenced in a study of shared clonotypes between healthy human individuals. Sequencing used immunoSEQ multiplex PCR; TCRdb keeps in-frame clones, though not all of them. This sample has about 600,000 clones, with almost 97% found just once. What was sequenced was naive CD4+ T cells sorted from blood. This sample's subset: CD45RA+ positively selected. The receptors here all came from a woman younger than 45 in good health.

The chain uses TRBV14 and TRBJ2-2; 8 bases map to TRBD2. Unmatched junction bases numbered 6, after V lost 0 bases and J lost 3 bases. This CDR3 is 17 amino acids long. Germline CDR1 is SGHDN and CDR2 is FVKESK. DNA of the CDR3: TGTGCCAGCAGCCAAGATATCACTAGCGGATACACCGGGGAGCTGTTTTTT. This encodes CASSQDITSGYTGELFF.

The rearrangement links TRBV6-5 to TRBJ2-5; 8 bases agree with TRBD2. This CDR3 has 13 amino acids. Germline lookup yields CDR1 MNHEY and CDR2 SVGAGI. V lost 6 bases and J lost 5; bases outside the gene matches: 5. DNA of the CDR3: TGTGCCAGCAGAGCGGGAGTAGTCGAGACCCAGTACTTC. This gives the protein CASRAGVVETQYF.

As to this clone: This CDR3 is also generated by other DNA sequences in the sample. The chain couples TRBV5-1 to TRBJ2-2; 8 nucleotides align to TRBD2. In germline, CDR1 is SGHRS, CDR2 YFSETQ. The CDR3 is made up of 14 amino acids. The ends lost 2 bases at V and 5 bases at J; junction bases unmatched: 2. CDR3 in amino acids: CASSLAGVTGELFF. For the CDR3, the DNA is TGCGCCAGCAGCTTAGCGGGAGTAACCGGGGAGCTGTTTTTT.